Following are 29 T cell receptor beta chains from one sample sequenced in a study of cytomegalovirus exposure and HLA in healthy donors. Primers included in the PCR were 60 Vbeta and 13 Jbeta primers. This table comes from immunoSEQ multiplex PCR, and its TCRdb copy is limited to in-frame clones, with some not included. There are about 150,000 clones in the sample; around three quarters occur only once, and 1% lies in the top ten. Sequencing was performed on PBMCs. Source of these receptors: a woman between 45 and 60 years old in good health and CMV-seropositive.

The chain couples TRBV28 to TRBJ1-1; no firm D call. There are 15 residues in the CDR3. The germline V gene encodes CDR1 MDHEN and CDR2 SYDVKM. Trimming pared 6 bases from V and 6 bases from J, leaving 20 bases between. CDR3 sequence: CASRLSRERSAEAFF. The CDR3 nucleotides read TGTGCCAGCAGGCTAAGCCGGGAAAGGAGCGCTGAAGCTTTCTTT.

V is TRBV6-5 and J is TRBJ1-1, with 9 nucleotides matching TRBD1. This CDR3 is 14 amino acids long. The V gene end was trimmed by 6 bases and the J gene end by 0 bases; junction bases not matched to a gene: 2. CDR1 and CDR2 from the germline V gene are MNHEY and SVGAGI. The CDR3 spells CASSRDRVNTEAFF. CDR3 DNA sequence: TGTGCCAGCAGCCGGGACAGGGTGAACACTGAAGCTTTCTTT.

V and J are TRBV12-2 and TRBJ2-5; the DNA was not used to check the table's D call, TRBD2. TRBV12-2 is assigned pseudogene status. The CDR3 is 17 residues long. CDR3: CASRLGCGTSDQETQYF. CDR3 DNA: TGTGCAAGTCGCTTAGGGTGTGGGACTAGCGATCAAGAGACCCAGTACTTC.

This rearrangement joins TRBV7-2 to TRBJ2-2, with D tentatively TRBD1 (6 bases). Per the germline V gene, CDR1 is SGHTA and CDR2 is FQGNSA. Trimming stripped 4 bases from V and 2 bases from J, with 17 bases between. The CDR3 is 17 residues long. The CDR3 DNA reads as TGTGCCAGCAGCTCCCTCCCCCCAGGGACAAACACCGGGGAGCTGTTTTTT. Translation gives CASSSLPPGTNTGELFF.

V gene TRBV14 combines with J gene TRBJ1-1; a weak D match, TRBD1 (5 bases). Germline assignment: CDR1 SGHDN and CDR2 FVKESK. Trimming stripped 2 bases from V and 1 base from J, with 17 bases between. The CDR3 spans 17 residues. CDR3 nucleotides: TGTGCCAGCAGCCAACTACTGGGCGACGGGGGGAACACTGAAGCTTTCTTT. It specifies CASSQLLGDGGNTEAFF.

The CDR3 sequence: CASSGTARNTEAFF. The CDR3 DNA reads TGTGCCAGCAGCGGGACAGCTCGGAACACTGAAGCTTTCTTT. The rearrangement uses TRBV2 and TRBJ1-1, with 7 bases matching TRBD1. The germline V gene encodes CDR1 SNHLY and CDR2 FYNNEI. V trimming: 6 bases; J trimming: 1 base; junction bases outside the gene matches: 5. This CDR3 comprises 14 residues.

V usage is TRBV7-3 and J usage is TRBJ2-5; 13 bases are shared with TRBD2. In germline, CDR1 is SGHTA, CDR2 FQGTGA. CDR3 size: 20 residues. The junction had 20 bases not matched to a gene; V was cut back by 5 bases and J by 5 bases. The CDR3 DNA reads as TGTGCCAGCAGCACACGGGGGACTAGCGGGACTTCCCAAGGTGGGGAGACCCAGTACTTC. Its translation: CASSTRGTSGTSQGGETQYF.

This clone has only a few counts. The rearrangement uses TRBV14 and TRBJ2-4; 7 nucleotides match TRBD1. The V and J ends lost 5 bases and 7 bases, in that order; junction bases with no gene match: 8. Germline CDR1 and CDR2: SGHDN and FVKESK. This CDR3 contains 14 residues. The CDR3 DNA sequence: TGTGCCAGCAGCGACGACAGGGAGAGGAACATTCAGTACTTC. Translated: CASSDDRERNIQYF. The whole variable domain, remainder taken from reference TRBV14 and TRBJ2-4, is EAGVTQFPSHSVIEKGQTVTLRCDPISGHDNLYWYRRVMGKEIKFLLHFVKESKQDESGMPNNRFLAERTGGTYSTLKVQPAELEDSGVYFCASSDDRERNIQYFGAGTRLSVL.

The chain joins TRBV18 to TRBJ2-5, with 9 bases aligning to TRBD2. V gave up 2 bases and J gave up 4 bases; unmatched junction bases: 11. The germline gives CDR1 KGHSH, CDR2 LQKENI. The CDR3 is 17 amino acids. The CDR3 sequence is CASSPALISGSRETQYF. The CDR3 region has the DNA TGTGCCAGCTCACCAGCTTTAATTAGCGGGAGTCGAGAGACCCAGTACTTC.

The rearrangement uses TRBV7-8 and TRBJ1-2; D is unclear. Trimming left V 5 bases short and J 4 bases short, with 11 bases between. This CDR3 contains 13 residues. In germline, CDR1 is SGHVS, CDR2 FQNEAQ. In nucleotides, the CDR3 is TGTGCCAGCAGCCCCTATCGTCGCTATGGCTACACCTTC. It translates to CASSPYRRYGYTF.

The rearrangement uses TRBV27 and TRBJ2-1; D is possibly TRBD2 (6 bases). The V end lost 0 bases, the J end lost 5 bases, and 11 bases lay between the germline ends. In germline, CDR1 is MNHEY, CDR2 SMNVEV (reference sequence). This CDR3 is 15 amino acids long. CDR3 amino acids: CASSLSRRTNNEQFF. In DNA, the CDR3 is TGTGCCAGCAGTTTATCGAGGCGGACTAACAATGAGCAGTTCTTC.

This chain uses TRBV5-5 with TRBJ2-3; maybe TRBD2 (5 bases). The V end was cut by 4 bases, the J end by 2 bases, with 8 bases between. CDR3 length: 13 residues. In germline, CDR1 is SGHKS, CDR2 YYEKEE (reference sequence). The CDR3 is CASSIGVTDTQYF. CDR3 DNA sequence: TGTGCCAGCAGCATCGGGGTCACAGATACGCAGTATTTT.

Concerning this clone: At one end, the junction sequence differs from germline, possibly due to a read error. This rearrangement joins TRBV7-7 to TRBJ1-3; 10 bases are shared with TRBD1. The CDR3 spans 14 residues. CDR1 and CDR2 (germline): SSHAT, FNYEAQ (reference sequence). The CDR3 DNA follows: TGTGCTAGCAGCTCGGGGACAGGGGCCAACACCATATATTTT. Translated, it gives CASSSGTGANTIYF. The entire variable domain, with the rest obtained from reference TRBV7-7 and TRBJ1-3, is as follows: GAGVSQSPRYKVTKRGQDVTLRCDPISSHATLYWYQQALGQGPEFLTYFNYEAQPDKSGLPSDRFSAERPEGSISTLTIQRTEQRDSAMYRCASSSGTGANTIYFGEGSWLTVV.

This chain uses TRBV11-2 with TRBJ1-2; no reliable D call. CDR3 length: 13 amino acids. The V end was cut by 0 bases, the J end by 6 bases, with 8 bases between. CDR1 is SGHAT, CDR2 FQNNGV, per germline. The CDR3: CASSLDRADGYTF. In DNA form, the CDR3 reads TGTGCCAGCAGCTTAGATCGCGCTGATGGCTACACCTTC. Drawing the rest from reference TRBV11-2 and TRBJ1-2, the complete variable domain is EAGVAQSPRYKIIEKRQSVAFWCNPISGHATLYWYQQILGQGPKLLIQFQNNGVVDDSQLPKDRFSAERLKGVDSTLKIQPAKLEDSAVYLCASSLDRADGYTFGSGTRLTVV.

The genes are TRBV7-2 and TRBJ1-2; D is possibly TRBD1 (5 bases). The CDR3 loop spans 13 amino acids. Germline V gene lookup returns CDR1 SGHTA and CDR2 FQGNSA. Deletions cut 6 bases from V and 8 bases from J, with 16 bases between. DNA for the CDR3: TGTGCCAGCAGTTCAACAGGTCCTCGAGGCTACACCTTC. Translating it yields CASSSTGPRGYTF.

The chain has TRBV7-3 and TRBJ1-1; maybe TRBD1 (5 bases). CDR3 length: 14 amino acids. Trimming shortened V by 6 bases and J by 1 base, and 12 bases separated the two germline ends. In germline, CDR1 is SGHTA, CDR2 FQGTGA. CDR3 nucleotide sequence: TGTGCCAGCAGTCGGAACGGGGGGAACACTGAAGCTTTCTTT. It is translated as CASSRNGGNTEAFF.

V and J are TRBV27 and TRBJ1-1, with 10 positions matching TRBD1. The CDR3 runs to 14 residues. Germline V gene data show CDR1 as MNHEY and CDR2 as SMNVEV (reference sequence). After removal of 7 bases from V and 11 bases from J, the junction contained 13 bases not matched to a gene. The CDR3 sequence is CASIADRGSMKAFF. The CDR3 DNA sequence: TGTGCCAGCATTGCGGACAGGGGGAGCATGAAGGCTTTCTTT.

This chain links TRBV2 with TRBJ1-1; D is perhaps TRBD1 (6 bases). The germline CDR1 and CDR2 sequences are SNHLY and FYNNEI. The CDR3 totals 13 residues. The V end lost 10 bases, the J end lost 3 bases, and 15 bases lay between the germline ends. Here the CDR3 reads CATLTGTDTEAFF. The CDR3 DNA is TGTGCCACCCTAACAGGGACCGACACTGAAGCTTTCTTT.

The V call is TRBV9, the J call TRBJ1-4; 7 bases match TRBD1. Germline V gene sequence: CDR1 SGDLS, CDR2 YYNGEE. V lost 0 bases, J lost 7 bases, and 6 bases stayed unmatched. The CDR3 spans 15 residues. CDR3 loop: CASSVVAGGGEKLFF. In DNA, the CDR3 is TGTGCCAGCAGCGTAGTTGCAGGGGGTGGTGAAAAACTGTTTTTT.

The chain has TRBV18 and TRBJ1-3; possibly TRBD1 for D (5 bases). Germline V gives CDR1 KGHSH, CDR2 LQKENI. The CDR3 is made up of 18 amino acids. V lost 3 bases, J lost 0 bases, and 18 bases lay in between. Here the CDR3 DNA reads TGTGCCAGCTCACCCTACCCCCGACAGACTGTCTCTGGAAACACCATATATTTT. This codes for CASSPYPRQTVSGNTIYF.

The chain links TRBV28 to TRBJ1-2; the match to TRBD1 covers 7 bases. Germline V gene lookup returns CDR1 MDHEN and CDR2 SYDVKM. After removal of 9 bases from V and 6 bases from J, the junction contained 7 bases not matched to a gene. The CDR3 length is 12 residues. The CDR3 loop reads CASVRQGDGYTF. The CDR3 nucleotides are TGTGCCAGTGTGCGACAGGGTGATGGCTACACCTTC.

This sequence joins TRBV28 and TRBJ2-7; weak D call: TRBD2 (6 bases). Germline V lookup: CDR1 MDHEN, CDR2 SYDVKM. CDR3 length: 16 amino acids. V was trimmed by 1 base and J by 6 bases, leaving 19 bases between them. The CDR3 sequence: CASSLFLLATASEQYF. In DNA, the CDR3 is TGTGCCAGCAGTTTATTCCTCCTAGCGACCGCCTCCGAGCAGTACTTC.

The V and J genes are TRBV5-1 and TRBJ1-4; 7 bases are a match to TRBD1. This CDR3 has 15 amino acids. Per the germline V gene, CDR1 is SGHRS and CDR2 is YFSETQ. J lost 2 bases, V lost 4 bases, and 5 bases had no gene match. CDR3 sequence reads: CASSRNRGTNEKLFF. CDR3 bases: TGCGCCAGCAGCCGAAACAGGGGCACTAATGAAAAACTGTTTTTT.

The CDR3 nucleotides are TGTGCCAGCACTACCGGGACACTAAGCACCGGGGAGCTGTTTTTT. Protein: CASTTGTLSTGELFF. V gene TRBV2 combines with J gene TRBJ2-2; a weak D match, TRBD1 (6 bases). This CDR3 has 15 amino acids. V was pared by 7 bases and J by 4 bases, with 16 bases between. Germline V gene data show CDR1 as SNHLY and CDR2 as FYNNEI.

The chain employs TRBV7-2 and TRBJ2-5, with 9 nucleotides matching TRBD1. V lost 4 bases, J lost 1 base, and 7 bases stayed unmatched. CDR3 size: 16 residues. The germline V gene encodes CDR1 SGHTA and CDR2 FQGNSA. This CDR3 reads CASSSDRGAPQETQYF. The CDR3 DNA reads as TGTGCCAGCAGCTCGGACAGGGGAGCGCCCCAAGAGACCCAGTACTTC. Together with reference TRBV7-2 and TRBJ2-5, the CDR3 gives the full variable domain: GAGVSQSPSNKVTEKGKDVELRCDPISGHTALYWYRQSLGQGLEFLIYFQGNSAPDKSGLPSDRFSAERTGGSVSTLTIQRTQQEDSAVYLCASSSDRGAPQETQYFGPGTRLLVL.

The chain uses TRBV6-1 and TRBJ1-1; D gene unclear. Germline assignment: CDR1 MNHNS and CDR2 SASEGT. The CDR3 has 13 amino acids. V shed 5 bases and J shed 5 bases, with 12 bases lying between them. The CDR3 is CASSYEAGTEAFF. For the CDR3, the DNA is TGTGCCAGCAGTTATGAGGCGGGGACTGAAGCTTTCTTT.

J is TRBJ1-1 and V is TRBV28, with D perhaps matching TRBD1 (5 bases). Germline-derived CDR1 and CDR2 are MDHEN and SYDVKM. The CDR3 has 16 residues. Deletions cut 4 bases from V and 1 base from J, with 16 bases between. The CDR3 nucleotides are TGTGCCAGCAGTTCACCGGCAGGGATGGGGAACACTGAAGCTTTCTTT. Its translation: CASSSPAGMGNTEAFF. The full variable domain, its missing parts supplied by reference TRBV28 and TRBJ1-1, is DVKVTQSSRYLVKRTGEKVFLECVQDMDHENMFWYRQDPGLGLRLIYFSYDVKMKEKGDIPEGYSVSREKKERFSLILESASTNQTSMYLCASSSPAGMGNTEAFFGQGTRLTVV.

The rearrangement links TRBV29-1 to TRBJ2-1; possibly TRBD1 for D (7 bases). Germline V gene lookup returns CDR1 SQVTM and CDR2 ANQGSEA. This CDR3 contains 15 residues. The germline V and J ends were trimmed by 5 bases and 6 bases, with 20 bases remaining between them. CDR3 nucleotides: TGCAGCGTTCGCCAGGGGGGAGCCTTGGTCAATGAGCAGTTCTTC. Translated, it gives CSVRQGGALVNEQFF.

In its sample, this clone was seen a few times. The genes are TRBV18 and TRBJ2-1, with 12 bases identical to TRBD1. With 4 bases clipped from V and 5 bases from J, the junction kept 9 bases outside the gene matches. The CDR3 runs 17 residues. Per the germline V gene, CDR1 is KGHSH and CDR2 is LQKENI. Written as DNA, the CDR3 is TGTGCCAGCTCACAAGCGGGACAGGGGGCGCGGAACAATGAGCAGTTCTTC. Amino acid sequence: CASSQAGQGARNNEQFF.